This TCR beta chain was sequenced during a study of PD-1 blockade in mismatch repair-deficient tumors. The protocol was immunoSEQ multiplex PCR, while the TCRdb copy is restricted to in-frame clones and leaves out a portion. The data hold 75,000 to 80,000 clones, with approximately 80% observed a single time. The CDR3 is made up of 16 amino acids. Per the germline V gene, CDR1 is SGHAT and CDR2 is FQDESV (reference sequence). The V gene lost 5 bases and the J gene lost 1 base, with 14 bases spanning the gap. Sequenced material: peripheral blood, taken 44 weeks after starting pembrolizumab. The clonotype was recovered from an adult with mismatch repair-deficient cancer. The chain carries TRBV11-1 and TRBJ2-2; the D call may be TRBD1 or TRBD2 (5 bases each). DNA of the CDR3: TGTGCCAGCAGCCAAGTCGGGACGGGGAACACCGGGGAGCTGTTTTTT. This gives the protein CASSQVGTGNTGELFF.